This entry lists 28 T cell receptor beta chains sequenced from one sample in a study of PD-1 blockade in classical Hodgkin lymphoma. All trial patients relapsed after autologous stem cell transplantation. Some clones are missing from TCRdb's copy, which holds only in-frame ones; the method was immunoSEQ multiplex PCR. The repertoire includes roughly 41,000 clones, about 86% of them detected once, and 6% to 8% sits in the top ten. The specimen comprised peripheral blood mononuclear cells (PBMCs), sampled before the second cycle of nivolumab. Receptors originate from a human donor with classical Hodgkin lymphoma.

This clone was seen a handful of times. The chain employs TRBV11-2 and TRBJ2-7; TRBD1 might be the D (6 bases). The V gene lost 4 bases and the J gene lost 4 bases, with 11 bases spanning the gap. CDR3 length: 13 amino acids. CDR1 SGHAT and CDR2 FQNNGV come from the germline V gene. The CDR3 region has the DNA TGTGCCAGCAGCTGGGGGCAGGGTTACGAGCAGTACTTC. Amino acid sequence: CASSWGQGYEQYF.

A few counts support this clone. V usage is TRBV14 and J usage is TRBJ1-1; a possible D gene is TRBD1 (5 bases). The length of the CDR3 is 15 residues. V lost 1 base and J lost 9, with 18 bases in between. Germline V lookup: CDR1 SGHDN, CDR2 FVKESK. CDR3 bases: TGTGCCAGCAGCCAAGGGGGGGGATGGTCCGTTAAAGCTTTCTTT. Translated: CASSQGGGWSVKAFF.

This clone was recorded a few times. CDR3 bases: TGTGCCGAAAGAGCGATAGAGACCCAGTACTTC. This gives the protein CAERAIETQYF. The V gene is TRBV7-9, the J gene TRBJ2-5, with D unclear. Germline V gene data show CDR1 as SEHNR and CDR2 as FQNEAQ (reference sequence). This CDR3 spans 11 amino acids. V was clipped by 11 bases and J by 4 bases, with 11 bases between them.

The chain has TRBV5-1 and TRBJ2-1; a possible D gene is TRBD2 (5 bases). The germline V and J ends were trimmed by 1 base and 5 bases, with 13 bases remaining between them. Per germline, CDR1 SGHRS and CDR2 YFSETQ. The length of the CDR3 is 15 residues. The CDR3 sequence: CASSLTGLKNNEQFF. Here the CDR3 DNA reads TGCGCCAGCAGCTTGACGGGGTTGAAGAACAATGAGCAGTTCTTC.

This clone was recorded only once. The chain links TRBV9 to TRBJ1-1; TRBD1 matches 7 bases. Germline lookup yields CDR1 SGDLS and CDR2 YYNGEE. The CDR3 spans 14 residues. V lost 3 bases to trimming and J lost 4 bases; unmatched junction nucleotides: 6. As DNA, the CDR3 is TGTGCCAGCAGCGAGACAGGGTCGACCACTGAAGCTTTCTTT. Translating gives CASSETGSTTEAFF.

The chain combines TRBV5-4 with TRBJ2-2; 10 bases are a match to TRBD2. The V segment lost 2 bases and the J segment 7 bases; nucleotides outside the gene matches: 2. The CDR3 spans 14 residues. Germline CDR1 and CDR2: SGHNT and YYREEE (reference sequence). CDR3 DNA: TGTGCCAGCAGCTTTCTAGCGGGGGTCGGGGAGCTGTTTTTT. This gives the protein CASSFLAGVGELFF.

The chain is built from TRBV7-6 and TRBJ2-2; D is ambiguous. V was shortened by 3 bases and J by 4 bases, with 12 bases between the two germline ends. The length of the CDR3 is 15 residues. CDR1 SGHVS and CDR2 FNYEAQ come from the germline V gene. In nucleotides, the CDR3 is TGTGCCAGCAGCTTCAACGGCCTTGTCACCGGGGAGCTGTTTTTT. Translating gives CASSFNGLVTGELFF.

The V call is TRBV6-4, the J call TRBJ2-3, with D uncertain. CDR3 length equals 14 residues. Per germline, CDR1 MRHNA and CDR2 SNTAGT. The V and J ends lost 4 bases and 4 bases respectively, with 12 bases between them. CDR3 DNA: TGTGCCAGCAGTGGATCAGGTGGACCAGATACGCAGTATTTT. Translating it yields CASSGSGGPDTQYF.

The J gene is TRBJ1-3, the V gene TRBV5-4, with D hard to call. The V and J ends lost 0 bases and 0 bases respectively, with 10 bases between them. Germline loops: CDR1 SGHNT, CDR2 YYREEE (reference sequence). The CDR3 contains 16 residues. This chain's CDR3 is CASSLAVPYSGNTIYF. Written as DNA, the CDR3 is TGTGCCAGCAGCTTGGCCGTACCCTACTCTGGAAACACCATATATTTT.

The chain is built from TRBV5-6 and TRBJ1-2, with D unclear. Germline loops: CDR1 SGHDT, CDR2 YYEEEE. Trimming stripped 0 bases from V and 3 bases from J, with 6 bases between. This CDR3 is 13 amino acids long. The CDR3 nucleotides are TGTGCCAGCAGCTTGGGAGGGCACTATGGCTACACCTTC. Its translation is CASSLGGHYGYTF.

The V gene is TRBV9, the J gene TRBJ1-3; D unclear. Germline CDR1 is SGDLS and CDR2 is YYNGEE. The ends were cut back, 4 bases at V and 0 bases at J, with 11 bases in the middle. The CDR3 runs to 15 residues. DNA for the CDR3: TGTGCCAGCAGCCCCAGACACCGCTCTGGAAACACCATATATTTT. It encodes CASSPRHRSGNTIYF.

The gene calls are TRBV7-9 and TRBJ2-1; D remains unclear. The germline V and J ends were trimmed by 1 base and 8 bases, with 6 bases remaining between them. This CDR3 has 12 residues. Germline CDR1 reads SEHNR; CDR2 reads FQNEAQ (reference sequence). The CDR3 sequence is CASSLGRDEQFF. The CDR3 DNA reads TGTGCCAGCAGCTTAGGACGGGATGAGCAGTTCTTC.

The J gene is TRBJ2-7, the V gene TRBV11-3; 7 bases are a match to TRBD1. V lost 4 bases, J lost 4 bases, and 7 bases stayed unmatched. Germline V lookup: CDR1 SGHNT, CDR2 YENEEA. CDR3 length: 14 amino acids. For the CDR3, the DNA is TGTGCCAGCAGCTACCTAGGACAGGATTACGAGCAGTACTTC. Translation: CASSYLGQDYEQYF.

This clone was counted between two and nine times. This CDR3 is CASSLGERDTQYF. The DNA of the CDR3 is TGTGCCAGCAGCTTGGGGGAAAGAGATACGCAGTATTTT. The chain couples TRBV5-6 to TRBJ2-3; D unclear. Germline V gene sequence: CDR1 SGHDT, CDR2 YYEEEE. The V end lost 0 bases, the J end lost 5 bases, and 7 bases lay between the germline ends. The CDR3 has 13 residues. Full variable domain (outside the CDR3, taken from reference TRBV5-6 and TRBJ2-3): DAGVTQSPTHLIKTRGQQVTLRCSPKSGHDTVSWYQQALGQGPQFIFQYYEEEERQRGNFPDRFSGHQFPNYSSELNVNALLLGDSALYLCASSLGERDTQYFGPGTRLTVL.

This clone was recorded only once. The J gene is TRBJ2-5, the V gene TRBV9, with D possibly being TRBD1 (6 bases). The V gene's germline CDR1 is SGDLS and CDR2 YYNGEE. Trimming removed 1 base at V and 0 bases at J, with 7 bases between. The CDR3 covers 14 residues. The CDR3 DNA reads TGTGCCAGCAGCGTAAGGACAGACCAAGAGACCCAGTACTTC. This gives the protein CASSVRTDQETQYF. Combining the CDR3 with reference TRBV9 and TRBJ2-5 gives the whole variable domain DSGVTQTPKHLITATGQRVTLRCSPRSGDLSVYWYQQSLDQGLQFLIQYYNGEERAKGNILERFSAQQFPDLHSELNLSSLELGDSALYFCASSVRTDQETQYFGPGTRLLVL.

The chain links TRBV19 to TRBJ1-4; 10 bases align to TRBD1. The CDR3 has 15 amino acids. V dropped 8 bases and J dropped 8; count of bases not matched to a gene: 11. Germline V lookup: CDR1 LNHDA, CDR2 SQIVND (reference sequence). In DNA form, the CDR3 reads TGTGCCAGTGCGGGACAGGGGTCCTATGGGGAAAAACTGTTTTTT. Translating it yields CASAGQGSYGEKLFF.

The CDR3 DNA is TGTGCCAGCAGTGAGTGGGGGGTGACCTTCAGGACCGGGGAGCTGTTTTTT. Protein sequence: CASSEWGVTFRTGELFF. The chain combines TRBV2 with TRBJ2-2, with D possibly matching TRBD2 (6 bases). In germline, CDR1 is SNHLY, CDR2 FYNNEI. V lost 3 bases to trimming and J lost 5 bases, with 19 bases between them. The CDR3 extends over 17 amino acids. Based on the CDR3 plus reference TRBV2 and TRBJ2-2, the full variable domain is EPEVTQTPSHQVTQMGQEVILRCVPISNHLYFYWYRQILGQKVEFLVSFYNNEISEKSEIFDDQFSVERPDGSNFTLKIRSTKLEDSAMYFCASSEWGVTFRTGELFFGEGSRLTVL.

The genes are TRBV5-1 and TRBJ2-3, with TRBD2 matching 11 bases. The CDR3 runs 16 residues. J gave up 4 bases and V 4 bases, and 8 bases lay outside the gene matches. The germline gives CDR1 SGHRS, CDR2 YFSETQ. In nucleotides, the CDR3 is TGCGCCAGCAGCCCGACTAGCGGGATTTACGCAGATACGCAGTATTTT. Translating it yields CASSPTSGIYADTQYF.

The V call is TRBV4-1, the J call TRBJ1-3; D is undetermined. Germline V gene data show CDR1 as MGHRA and CDR2 as YSYEKL. Between the trimmed V and J ends, which lost 6 bases and 2 bases, there was a span of 14 bases. The CDR3 runs 15 residues. In DNA form, the CDR3 reads TGCGCCAGCAGACCCAATGTAGGGACTGGAAACACCATATATTTT. The encoded protein is CASRPNVGTGNTIYF.

V gene TRBV25-1 combines with J gene TRBJ2-3; D is unclear. V lost 6 bases and J lost 6, with 4 bases in between. This CDR3 spans 10 amino acids. Germline lookup yields CDR1 MGHDK and CDR2 SYGVNS. In nucleotides, the CDR3 is TGTGCCAGCAGCTACGATACGCAGTATTTT. Translated: CASSYDTQYF.

The chain joins TRBV25-1 to TRBJ2-1, with 11 positions matching TRBD2. This CDR3 is built from 15 residues. Germline loops: CDR1 MGHDK, CDR2 SYGVNS. The ends lost 8 bases at V and 7 bases at J; junction bases unmatched: 10. The chain's CDR3 is CASGTLAGEINEQFF. Written as DNA, the CDR3 is TGTGCCAGCGGAACACTAGCGGGAGAAATAAATGAGCAGTTCTTC.

The chain links TRBV2 to TRBJ2-3; D is ambiguous. Germline V gene lookup returns CDR1 SNHLY and CDR2 FYNNEI. V lost 8 bases and J 0 bases, leaving 15 bases between the germline ends. This CDR3 has 15 amino acids. The CDR3: CASDVAGSSTDTQYF. As DNA, the CDR3 is TGTGCCAGCGATGTAGCTGGTTCTAGCACAGATACGCAGTATTTT.

The chain combines TRBV9 with TRBJ2-1, with D possibly matching TRBD2 (5 bases). V was trimmed by 3 bases and J by 0 bases, leaving 19 bases between them. This CDR3 has 18 amino acids. Germline V gene sequence: CDR1 SGDLS, CDR2 YYNGEE. DNA for the CDR3: TGTGCCAGCAGCGCGTTAAGCGGAATCCCCCGCTCCTACAATGAGCAGTTCTTC. Translating it yields CASSALSGIPRSYNEQFF.

This chain links TRBV10-2 with TRBJ2-2; 8 nucleotides line up with TRBD2. Germline assignment: CDR1 WSHSY and CDR2 SAAADI. With 10 bases clipped from V and 5 bases from J, the junction kept 6 bases outside the gene matches. This CDR3 is 13 amino acids long. The CDR3: CATGRAGTGELFF. The DNA of the CDR3 is TGCGCCACCGGGAGGGCAGGGACCGGGGAGCTGTTTTTT.

This clone was detected once. The chain has TRBV7-2 and TRBJ2-7, with unresolved D. CDR1 SGHTA and CDR2 FQGNSA come from the germline V gene. The CDR3 loop spans 15 amino acids. The V and J ends lost 2 bases and 2 bases respectively, with 13 bases between them. This chain's CDR3 is CASSLSRGTTYEQYF. The DNA of the CDR3 is TGTGCCAGCAGCTTATCGCGTGGAACCACCTACGAGCAGTACTTC.

The rearrangement uses TRBV7-6 and TRBJ1-5; 7 bases line up with TRBD1. Germline CDR1 and CDR2: SGHVS and FNYEAQ. The CDR3 contains 16 residues. J was trimmed by 1 base and V by 4 bases; bases with no gene match: 7. The CDR3 here is CASSSGGGESNQPQHF. The CDR3 region has the DNA TGTGCCAGCAGCTCAGGGGGGGGTGAGAGCAATCAGCCCCAGCATTTT.

This clone has a single count. The chain has TRBV2 and TRBJ2-7; 8 nucleotides match TRBD1. CDR1 and CDR2 from the germline V gene are SNHLY and FYNNEI. The CDR3 covers 15 residues. The V gene end was trimmed by 10 bases and the J gene end by 3 bases; junction bases not matched to a gene: 14. CDR3 protein: CANRAGTGNYYEQYF. The CDR3 bases are TGTGCCAATAGGGCGGGGACAGGAAACTACTACGAGCAGTACTTC.

This clone is a singleton in its sample. The V gene is TRBV19, the J gene TRBJ2-7; 8 nucleotides align to TRBD2. The CDR3 extends over 18 amino acids. CDR1 is LNHDA, CDR2 SQIVND, per germline (reference sequence). V dropped 3 bases and J dropped 1; count of bases not matched to a gene: 14. CDR3 sequence reads: CASSIFWLGSSGSYEQYF. CDR3 bases: TGTGCCAGTAGTATTTTCTGGTTGGGGTCTAGCGGGTCCTACGAGCAGTACTTC.